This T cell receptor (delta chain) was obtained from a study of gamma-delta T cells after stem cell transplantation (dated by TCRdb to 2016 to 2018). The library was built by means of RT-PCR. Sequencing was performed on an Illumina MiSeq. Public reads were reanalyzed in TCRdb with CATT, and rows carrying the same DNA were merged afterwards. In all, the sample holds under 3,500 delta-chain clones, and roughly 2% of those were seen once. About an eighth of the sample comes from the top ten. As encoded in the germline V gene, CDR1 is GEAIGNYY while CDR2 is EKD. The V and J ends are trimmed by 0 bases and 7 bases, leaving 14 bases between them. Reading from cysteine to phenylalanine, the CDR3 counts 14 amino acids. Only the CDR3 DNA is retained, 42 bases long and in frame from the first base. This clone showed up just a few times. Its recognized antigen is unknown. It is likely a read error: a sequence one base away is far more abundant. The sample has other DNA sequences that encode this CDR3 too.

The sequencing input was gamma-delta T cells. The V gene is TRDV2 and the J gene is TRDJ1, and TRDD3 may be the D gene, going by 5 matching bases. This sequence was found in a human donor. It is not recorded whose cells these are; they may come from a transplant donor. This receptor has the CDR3 CACDTVGENFKLIF. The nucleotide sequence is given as TGTGCCTGTGACACCGTAGGGGAAAACTTTAAACTCATCTTT.